This TCR beta chain is drawn from a study of control samples from healthy donors and cancer patients (dated by TCRdb to 2020 to 2021). The CDR3 has 17 amino acids, counting the end cysteine and phenylalanine. Here the CDR3 DNA is all that survives: 51 bases in frame from base 1. Relative to germline, V is missing 5 bases and J is missing 1 base, with 9 bases of the junction outside any gene match. CDR1 and CDR2, per the germline V gene, are SNHLY and FYNNEI. In the case of this clone: Its antigen is not yet known. The record has no base qualities; no much larger clone is one base away.

Library method: the immunoSEQ multiplex PCR assay. TCRdb re-hosts the immuneACCESS table, in-frame sequences only. Its copies lack some clones; in the studies checked, an unresolved V gene accounts for under half of them, and the cause for the rest is not known. In this sample the table shows around 90,000 clones, about 89% of which occur a single time. Around 21% of the sample comes from the top ten. This clonotype was obtained from a man aged 30 to 45 in good health. The sample comprised blood. The sequence joins TRBV2 to TRBJ2-2; the central 8 bases match TRBD1. The nucleotides read TGTGCCAGCAGTCTAACAAACACAGGGGGGAACACCGGGGAGCTGTTTTTT. Its translation is CASSLTNTGGNTGELFF. Reference TRBV2 and TRBJ2-2 genes cover what lies past the CDR3, so the full variable domain is EPEVTQTPSHQVTQMGQEVILRCVPISNHLYFYWYRQILGQKVEFLVSFYNNEISEKSEIFDDQFSVERPDGSNFTLKIRSTKLEDSAMYFCASSLTNTGGNTGELFFGEGSRLTVL.